The clone carrying this TCR beta chain was recorded a few times. What it binds is not known. V was trimmed by 6 bases and J by 0 bases, leaving 9 bases between them. CDR3 length: 14 residues. PBMCs stemmed from over 7.5 ml fresh peripheral blood. From RNA transcripts, TCR beta CDR3 regions were amplified. A first-round RT-PCR of the TCR CDR3 used the HTBI primer set. TCRdb ran MiXCR on the multiplex PCR reads and lists one entry per CDR3 protein. Here the sample spans fewer than 700,000 distinct CDR3 sequences, 15% to 20% being singletons. The data originate from a study of T cells in Graves' hyperthyroidism and ophthalmopathy. Study observations and caveats: Before onset, ophthalmopathy was predicted by the model a median about six months earlier.

The gene calls are TRBV12-3 or TRBV12-4 and TRBJ1-5, with a possible D match to TRBD1 (5 bases). This receptor was obtained from a woman under 40 with Graves' hyperthyroidism. Sequencing was done on a sample of blood. The CDR3 protein is CASRGRDSNQPQHF. As DNA, the CDR3 is TGTGCCAGCAGGGGACGGGATAGCAATCAGCCCCAGCATTTT.